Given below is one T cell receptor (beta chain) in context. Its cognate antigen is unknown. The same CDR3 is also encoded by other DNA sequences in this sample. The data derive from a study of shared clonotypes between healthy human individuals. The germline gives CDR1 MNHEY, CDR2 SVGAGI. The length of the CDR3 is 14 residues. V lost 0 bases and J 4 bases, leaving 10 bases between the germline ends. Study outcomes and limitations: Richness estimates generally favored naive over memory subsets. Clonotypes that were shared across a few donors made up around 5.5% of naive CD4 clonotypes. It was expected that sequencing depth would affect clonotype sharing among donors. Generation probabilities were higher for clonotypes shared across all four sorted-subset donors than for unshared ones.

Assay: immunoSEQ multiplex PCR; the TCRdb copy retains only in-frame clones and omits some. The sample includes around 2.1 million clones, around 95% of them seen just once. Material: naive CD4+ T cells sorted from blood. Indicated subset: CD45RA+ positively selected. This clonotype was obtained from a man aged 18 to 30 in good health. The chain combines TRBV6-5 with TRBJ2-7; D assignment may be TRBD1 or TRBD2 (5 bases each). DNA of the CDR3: TGTGCCAGCAGTTACTCCCCGGGGCCATACGAGCAGTACTTC. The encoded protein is CASSYSPGPYEQYF.